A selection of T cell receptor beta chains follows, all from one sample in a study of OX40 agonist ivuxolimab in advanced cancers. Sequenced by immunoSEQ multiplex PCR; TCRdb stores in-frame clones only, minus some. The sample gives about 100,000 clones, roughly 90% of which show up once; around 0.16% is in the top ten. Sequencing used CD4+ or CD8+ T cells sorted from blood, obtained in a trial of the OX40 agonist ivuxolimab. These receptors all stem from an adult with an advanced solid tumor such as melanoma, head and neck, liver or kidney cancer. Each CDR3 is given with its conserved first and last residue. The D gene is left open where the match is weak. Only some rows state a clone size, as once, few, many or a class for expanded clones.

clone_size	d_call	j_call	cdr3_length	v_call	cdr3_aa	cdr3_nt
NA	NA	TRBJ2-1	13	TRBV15	CATSRGGNNEQFF	TGTGCCACCAGCAGAGGCGGTAACAATGAGCAGTTCTTC
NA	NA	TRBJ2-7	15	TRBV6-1	CASNRRQTSSYEQYF	TGTGCCAGCAATCGGAGACAGACCAGCTCCTACGAGCAGTACTTC
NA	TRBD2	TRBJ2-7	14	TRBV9	CASGGSGRPGEQYF	TGTGCCAGCGGGGGAAGCGGGAGACCCGGCGAGCAGTACTTC
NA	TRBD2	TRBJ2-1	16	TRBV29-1	CSVAAPLAGAYNEQFF	TGCAGCGTTGCGGCCCCCCTAGCGGGAGCCTACAATGAGCAGTTCTTC
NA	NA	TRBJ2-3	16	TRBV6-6	CASSQNGGATADTQYF	TGTGCCAGCAGCCAAAATGGGGGGGCGACGGCAGATACGCAGTATTTT
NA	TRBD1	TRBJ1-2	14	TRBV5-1	CASSPTQGMLGYTF	TGCGCCAGCAGCCCAACACAGGGGATGCTGGGCTACACCTTC
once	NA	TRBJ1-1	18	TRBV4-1	CASSQPLGQPRPNTEAFF	TGCGCCAGCAGCCAGCCCCTTGGACAGCCCCGTCCGAACACTGAAGCTTTCTTT
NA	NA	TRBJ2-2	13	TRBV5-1	CASSQRPSGELFF	TGCGCCAGCAGCCAACGACCATCCGGGGAGCTGTTTTTT
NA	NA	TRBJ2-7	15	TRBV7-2	CASSRRQAQTYEQCF	TGTGCCAGCAGCCGCCGCCAGGCACAGACCTACGAGCAGTGCTTC
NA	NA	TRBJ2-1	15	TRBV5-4	CASSDGSLVGNEQFF	TGTGCCAGCAGCGACGGAAGCCTAGTGGGAAATGAGCAGTTCTTC
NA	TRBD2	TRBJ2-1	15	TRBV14	CASSPRGGVDNEQFF	TGTGCCAGCAGCCCACGGGGGGGCGTTGACAATGAGCAGTTCTTC
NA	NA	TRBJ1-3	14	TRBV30	CAWSDGASGNTIYF	TGTGCCTGGAGTGACGGGGCCTCTGGAAACACCATATATTTT
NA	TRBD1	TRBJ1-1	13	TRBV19	CASSHQGATEAFF	TGTGCCAGTAGTCATCAGGGGGCCACTGAAGCTTTCTTT
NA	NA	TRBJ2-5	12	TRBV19	CASSVFGETQYF	TGTGCCAGTAGTGTCTTTGGGGAGACCCAGTACTTC
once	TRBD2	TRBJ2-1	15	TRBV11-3	CASSPRGSGRNEQFF	TGTGCCAGCAGCCCCCGTGGTAGCGGGAGAAATGAGCAGTTCTTC
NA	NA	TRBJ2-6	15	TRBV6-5	CASSYGGSGANVLTF	TGTGCCAGCAGTTACGGGGGGTCTGGGGCCAACGTCCTGACTTTC
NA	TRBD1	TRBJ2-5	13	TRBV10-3	CAIRTGTGETQYF	TGTGCCATCAGGACAGGGACGGGAGAGACCCAGTACTTC
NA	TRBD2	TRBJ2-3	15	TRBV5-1	CASSTRGGPQDTQYF	TGCGCCAGCAGCACTCGGGGGGGGCCCCAAGATACGCAGTATTTT
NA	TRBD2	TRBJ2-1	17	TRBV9	CASSPGLAGGTYNEQFF	TGTGCCAGCAGCCCGGGACTAGCGGGAGGGACCTACAATGAGCAGTTCTTC
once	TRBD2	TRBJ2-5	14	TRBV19	CASSIRGLGETQYF	TGTGCCAGTAGTATACGGGGACTAGGGGAGACCCAGTACTTC
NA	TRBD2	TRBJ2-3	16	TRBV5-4	CASSLPSWEGTDTQYF	TGTGCCAGCAGCTTACCCTCGTGGGAGGGAACAGATACGCAGTATTTT
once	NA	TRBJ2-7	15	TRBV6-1	CASSEGAHYSYEQYF	TGTGCCAGCAGTGAAGGGGCCCATTACTCCTACGAGCAGTACTTC
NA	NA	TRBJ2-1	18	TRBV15	CATSKLYDRGISYNEQFF	TGTGCCACCAGCAAGTTGTATGATCGGGGCATCTCCTACAATGAGCAGTTCTTC
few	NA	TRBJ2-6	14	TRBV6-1	CASRDGGGANVLTF	TGTGCCAGCAGGGATGGAGGTGGGGCCAACGTCCTGACTTTC
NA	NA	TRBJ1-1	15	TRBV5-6	CASTLKWAPNTEAFF	TGTGCCAGCACCTTAAAATGGGCACCTAACACTGAAGCTTTCTTT
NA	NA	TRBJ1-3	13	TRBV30	CARSMSSGNTIYF	TGTGCCCGATCGATGAGCTCTGGAAACACCATATATTTT
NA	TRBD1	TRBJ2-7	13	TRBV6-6	CATSRDRLYEQYF	TGTGCCACCTCCAGGGACAGGCTGTACGAGCAGTACTTC
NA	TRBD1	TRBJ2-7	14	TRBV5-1	CASAGGTGFDEQYF	TGCGCCAGCGCTGGCGGGACAGGGTTCGACGAGCAGTACTTC
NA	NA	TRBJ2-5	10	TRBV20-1	CSASQETQYF	TGCAGTGCTTCTCAAGAGACCCAGTACTTC
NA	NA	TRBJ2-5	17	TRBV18	CASSPLRTQVGQETQYF	TGTGCCAGCTCACCTCTAAGAACACAGGTTGGGCAAGAGACCCAGTACTTC
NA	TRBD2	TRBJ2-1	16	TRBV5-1	CASSLISGRASNEQFF	TGCGCCAGCAGCCTAATTAGCGGGAGGGCCTCCAATGAGCAGTTCTTC
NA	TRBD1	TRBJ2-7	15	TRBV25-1	CASSETGVISYEQYF	TGTGCCAGCAGTGAGACAGGGGTCATATCCTACGAGCAGTACTTC
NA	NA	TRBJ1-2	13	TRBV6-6	CASSYNSNYGYTF	TGTGCCAGCAGTTACAACAGTAACTATGGCTACACCTTC
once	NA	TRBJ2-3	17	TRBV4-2	CASSQVGGKGWADTQYF	TGTGCCAGCAGCCAAGTTGGAGGGAAGGGCTGGGCAGATACGCAGTATTTT
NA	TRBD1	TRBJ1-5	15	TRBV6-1	CASSVDRVSNQPQHF	TGTGCCAGCAGCGTGGACAGGGTTAGCAATCAGCCCCAGCATTTT
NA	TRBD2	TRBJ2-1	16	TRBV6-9	CASTPETSGRFCEQFF	TGTGCCAGCACCCCAGAGACTAGCGGGCGTTTCTGTGAGCAGTTCTTC
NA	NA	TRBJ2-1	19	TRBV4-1	CASSQESRRGANQRTEQFF	TGCGCCAGCAGCCAAGAGAGCCGGAGGGGCGCGAACCAACGGACTGAGCAGTTCTTC
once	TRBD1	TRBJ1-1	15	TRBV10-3	CAISESKGATAEAFF	TGTGCCATCAGTGAGTCTAAGGGGGCGACCGCTGAAGCTTTCTTT
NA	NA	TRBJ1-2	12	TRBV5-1	CASSFGQYGYTF	TGCGCCAGCAGCTTCGGACAGTATGGCTACACCTTC
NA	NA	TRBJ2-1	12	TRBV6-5	CASSYGFNEQFF	TGTGCCAGCAGTTACGGCTTCAATGAGCAGTTCTTC
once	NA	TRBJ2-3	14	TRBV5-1	CASRRTGSIDTQYF	TGCGCCAGCCGCAGAACTGGTTCAATTGATACGCAGTATTTT